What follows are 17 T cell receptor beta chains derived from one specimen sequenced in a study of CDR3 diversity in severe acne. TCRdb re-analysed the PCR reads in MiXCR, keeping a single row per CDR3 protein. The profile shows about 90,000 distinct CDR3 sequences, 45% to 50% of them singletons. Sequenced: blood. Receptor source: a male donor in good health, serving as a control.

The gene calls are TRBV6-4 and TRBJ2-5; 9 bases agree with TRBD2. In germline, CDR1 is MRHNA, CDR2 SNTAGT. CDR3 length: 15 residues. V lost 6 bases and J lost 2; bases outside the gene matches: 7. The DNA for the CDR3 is TGTGCCAGCAGCCCAGCGGGGGGCAGACAAGAGACCCAGTACTTC. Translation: CASSPAGGRQETQYF.

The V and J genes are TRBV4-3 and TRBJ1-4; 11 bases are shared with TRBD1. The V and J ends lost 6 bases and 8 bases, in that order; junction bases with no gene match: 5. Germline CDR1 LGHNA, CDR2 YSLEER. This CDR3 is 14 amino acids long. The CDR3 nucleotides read TGCGCCAGCAGGCCCGGGACAGGGGGAGAAAAACTGTTTTTT. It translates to CASRPGTGGEKLFF.

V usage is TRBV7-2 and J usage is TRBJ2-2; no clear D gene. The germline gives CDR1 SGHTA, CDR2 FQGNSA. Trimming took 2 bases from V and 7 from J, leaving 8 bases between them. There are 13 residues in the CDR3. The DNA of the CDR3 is TGTGCCAGCAGCTTACCAGTCCGCGGGGAGCTGTTTTTT. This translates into CASSLPVRGELFF.

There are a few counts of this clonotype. The CDR3 nucleotides read TGTGCCAGCGCGACTAGCGGGGCTCTCTACAATGAGCAGTTCTTC. Translating it yields CASATSGALYNEQFF. The rearrangement links TRBV27 to TRBJ2-1; 11 bases agree with TRBD2. With 8 bases clipped from V and 3 bases from J, the junction kept 6 bases outside the gene matches. CDR1 is MNHEY and CDR2 is SMNVEV in the germline V gene (reference sequence). The CDR3 covers 15 residues.

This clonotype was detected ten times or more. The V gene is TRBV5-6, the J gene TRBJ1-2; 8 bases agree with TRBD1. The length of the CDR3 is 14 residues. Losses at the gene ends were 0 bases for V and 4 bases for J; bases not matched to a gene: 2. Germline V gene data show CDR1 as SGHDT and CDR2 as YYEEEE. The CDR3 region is CASSLEQGVYGYTF. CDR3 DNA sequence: TGTGCCAGCAGCTTGGAACAGGGGGTCTATGGCTACACCTTC.

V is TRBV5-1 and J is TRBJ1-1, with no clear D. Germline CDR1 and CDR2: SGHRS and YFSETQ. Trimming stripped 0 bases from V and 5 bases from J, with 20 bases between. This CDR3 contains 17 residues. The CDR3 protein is CASSLGENSHTGTEAFF. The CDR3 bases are TGCGCCAGCAGCTTGGGAGAGAATTCACATACGGGAACTGAAGCTTTCTTT.

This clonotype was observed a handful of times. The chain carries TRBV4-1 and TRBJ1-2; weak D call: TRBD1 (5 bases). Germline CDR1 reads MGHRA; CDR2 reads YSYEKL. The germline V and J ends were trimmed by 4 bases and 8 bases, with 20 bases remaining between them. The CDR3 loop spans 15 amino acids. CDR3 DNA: TGCGCCAGCAGCCTCGCGCGGGGGTCCAGGGACGGCTACACCTTC. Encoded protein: CASSLARGSRDGYTF.

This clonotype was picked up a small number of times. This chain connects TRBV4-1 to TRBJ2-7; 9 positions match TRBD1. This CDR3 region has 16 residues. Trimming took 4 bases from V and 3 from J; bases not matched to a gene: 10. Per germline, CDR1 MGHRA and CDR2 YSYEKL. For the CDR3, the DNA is TGCGCCAGCAGCCCCCGGGGCGGACAGGGGTTCTACGAGCAGTACTTC. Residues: CASSPRGGQGFYEQYF.

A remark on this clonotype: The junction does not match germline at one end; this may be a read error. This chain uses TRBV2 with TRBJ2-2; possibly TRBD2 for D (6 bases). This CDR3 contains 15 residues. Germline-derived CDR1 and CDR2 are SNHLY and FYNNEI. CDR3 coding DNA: TGTGCCAGTAGTGGTACTAGCTTGAACACCGGGGAGCTGTTTTTT. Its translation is CASSGTSLNTGELFF.

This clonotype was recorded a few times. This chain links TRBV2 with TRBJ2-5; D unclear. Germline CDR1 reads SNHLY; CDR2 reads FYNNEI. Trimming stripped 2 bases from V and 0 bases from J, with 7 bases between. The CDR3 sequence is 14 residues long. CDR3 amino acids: CASSEMWYQETQYF. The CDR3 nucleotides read TGTGCCAGCAGTGAAATGTGGTACCAAGAGACCCAGTACTTC. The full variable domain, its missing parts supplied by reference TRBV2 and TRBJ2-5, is EPEVTQTPSHQVTQMGQEVILRCVPISNHLYFYWYRQILGQKVEFLVSFYNNEISEKSEIFDDQFSVERPDGSNFTLKIRSTKLEDSAMYFCASSEMWYQETQYFGPGTRLLVL.

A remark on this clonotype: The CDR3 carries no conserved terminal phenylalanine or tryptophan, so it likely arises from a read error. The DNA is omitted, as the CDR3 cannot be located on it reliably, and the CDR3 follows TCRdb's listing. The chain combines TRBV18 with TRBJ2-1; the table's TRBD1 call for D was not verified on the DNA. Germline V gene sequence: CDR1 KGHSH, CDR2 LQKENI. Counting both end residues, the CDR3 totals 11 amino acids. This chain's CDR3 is CASSPGAGVGV.

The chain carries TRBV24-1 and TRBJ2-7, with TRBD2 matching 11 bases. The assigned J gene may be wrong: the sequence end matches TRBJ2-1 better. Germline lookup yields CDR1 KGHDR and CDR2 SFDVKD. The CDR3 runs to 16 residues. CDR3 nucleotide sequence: TGTGCCACCAGTGACCAGACTAGCGGGAAAGAAAATGAGCAGTTCTTC. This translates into CATSDQTSGKENEQFF.

The CDR3 is CASSLGASGGATDTQYF. The CDR3 bases are TGTGCCAGCAGCTTGGGCGCTAGCGGGGGGGCCACAGATACGCAGTATTTT. This rearrangement joins TRBV7-3 to TRBJ2-3, with 12 bases that match TRBD2. V lost 3 bases and J lost 2; bases outside the gene matches: 6. Germline V CDR1 and CDR2: SGHTA, FQGTGA. This CDR3 spans 17 amino acids.

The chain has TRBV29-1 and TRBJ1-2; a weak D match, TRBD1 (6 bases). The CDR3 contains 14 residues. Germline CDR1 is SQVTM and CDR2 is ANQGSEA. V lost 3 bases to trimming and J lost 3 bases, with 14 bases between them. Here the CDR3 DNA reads TGCAGCGTTGATAATCGCAGGGGCGACTATGGCTACACCTTC. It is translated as CSVDNRRGDYGYTF.

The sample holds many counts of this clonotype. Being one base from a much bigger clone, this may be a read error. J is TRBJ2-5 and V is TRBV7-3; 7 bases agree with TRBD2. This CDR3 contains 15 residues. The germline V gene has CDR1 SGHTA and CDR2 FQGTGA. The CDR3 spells CASGLSGMYQETQYF. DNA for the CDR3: TGTGCCAGCGGCTTAAGCGGGATGTACCAAGAGACCCAGTACTTC.

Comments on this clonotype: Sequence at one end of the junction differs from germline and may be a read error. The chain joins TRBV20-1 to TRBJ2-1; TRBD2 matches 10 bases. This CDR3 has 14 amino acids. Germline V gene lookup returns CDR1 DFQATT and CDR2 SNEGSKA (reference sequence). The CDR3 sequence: CSARKTSGRGEQSF. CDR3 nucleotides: TGCAGTGCCCGCAAGACCAGCGGGAGGGGTGAGCAGTCCTTC.

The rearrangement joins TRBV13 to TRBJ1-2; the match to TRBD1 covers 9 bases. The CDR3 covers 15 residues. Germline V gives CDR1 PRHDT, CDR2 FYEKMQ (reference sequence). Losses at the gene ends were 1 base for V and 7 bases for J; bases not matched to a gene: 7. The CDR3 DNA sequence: TGTGCCAGCAGCTTAGAACAGGGGGCAAAGGGTGGCTACACCTTC. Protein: CASSLEQGAKGGYTF.